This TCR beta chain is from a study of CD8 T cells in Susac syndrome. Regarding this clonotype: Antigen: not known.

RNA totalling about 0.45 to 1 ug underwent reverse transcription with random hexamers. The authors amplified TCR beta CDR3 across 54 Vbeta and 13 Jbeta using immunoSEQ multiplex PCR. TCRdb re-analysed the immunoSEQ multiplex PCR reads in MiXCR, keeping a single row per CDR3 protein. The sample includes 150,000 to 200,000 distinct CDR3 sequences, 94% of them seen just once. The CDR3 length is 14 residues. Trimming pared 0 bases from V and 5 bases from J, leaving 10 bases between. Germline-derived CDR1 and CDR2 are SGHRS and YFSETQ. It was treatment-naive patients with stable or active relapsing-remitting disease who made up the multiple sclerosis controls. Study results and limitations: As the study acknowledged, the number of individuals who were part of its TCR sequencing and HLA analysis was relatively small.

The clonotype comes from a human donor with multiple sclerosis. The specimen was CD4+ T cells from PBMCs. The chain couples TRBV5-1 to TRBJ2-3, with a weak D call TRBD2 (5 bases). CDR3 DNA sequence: TGCGCCAGCAGCTTGGTGCTCGGAGGAGATACGCAGTATTTT. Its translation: CASSLVLGGDTQYF. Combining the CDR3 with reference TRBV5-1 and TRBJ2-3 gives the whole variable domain KAGVTQTPRYLIKTRGQQVTLSCSPISGHRSVSWYQQTPGQGLQFLFEYFSETQRNKGNFPGRFSGRQFSNSRSEMNVSTLELGDSALYLCASSLVLGGDTQYFGPGTRLTVL.